Listed here are 23 T cell receptor beta chains from one sample, sequenced in a study of shared clonotypes between healthy human individuals. TCRdb's copy holds only in-frame clones and misses some; the assay was immunoSEQ multiplex PCR. The repertoire holds 2 million to 2.5 million clones, with 85% to 95% as singletons. Sequenced material: naive CD4+ T cells from PBMCs. Indicated subset: CD45RA+ positively selected. These receptors were obtained from a man aged 18 to 29 in good health. Some clones in this sample may be carry-over from other donors' samples.

The V and J genes are TRBV4-1 and TRBJ2-1; 9 nucleotides match TRBD2. CDR3 size: 18 residues. Germline-derived CDR1 and CDR2 are MGHRA and YSYEKL. Germline trimming cut 3 bases from V and 8 bases from J; bases unmatched to any gene: 17. CDR3 in amino acids: CASSHLVAGVSTSDEQFF. Here the CDR3 DNA reads TGCGCCAGCAGCCATTTGGTAGCGGGAGTTTCCACGAGCGATGAGCAGTTCTTC.

This clone is a singleton in its sample. The chain links TRBV25-1 to TRBJ1-5; tentative D call: TRBD1 (6 bases). This CDR3 region has 14 residues. V gave up 5 bases and J gave up 7 bases, with 15 bases separating them. CDR1 and CDR2 from the germline V gene are MGHDK and SYGVNS. CDR3 in amino acids: CASSPHREGQPQHF. DNA of the CDR3: TGTGCCAGCAGTCCCCACAGGGAGGGACAGCCCCAGCATTTT. Based on the CDR3 plus reference TRBV25-1 and TRBJ1-5, the full variable domain is EADIYQTPRYLVIGTGKKITLECSQTMGHDKMYWYQQDPGMELHLIHYSYGVNSTEKGDLSSESTVSRIRTEHFPLTLESARPSHTSQYLCASSPHREGQPQHFGDGTRLSIL.

J is TRBJ2-1 and V is TRBV7-8; 8 nucleotides agree with TRBD2. V dropped 4 bases and J dropped 1; count of bases not matched to a gene: 12. This CDR3 has 18 residues. Germline CDR1 is SGHVS and CDR2 is FQNEAQ. In nucleotides, the CDR3 is TGTGCCAGCAGCTCTAGGTCTACGACTAGCGCGTCCTACAATGAGCAGTTCTTC. Its translation is CASSSRSTTSASYNEQFF.

V gene TRBV19 combines with J gene TRBJ2-2; D remains ambiguous. The germline gives CDR1 LNHDA, CDR2 SQIVND (reference sequence). V gave up 0 bases and J gave up 7 bases, with 12 bases separating them. The CDR3 has 15 amino acids. CDR3 region: CASSIDFYGRGELFF. CDR3 in DNA: TGTGCCAGTAGTATAGATTTTTATGGGCGCGGGGAGCTGTTTTTT.

V usage is TRBV7-3 and J usage is TRBJ2-2; D unresolved. Germline assignment: CDR1 SGHTA and CDR2 FQGTGA. The CDR3 is 17 amino acids. V was shortened by 1 base and J by 2 bases, with 14 bases between the two germline ends. The CDR3 nucleotides are TGTGCCAGCAGCTTAAGTCCAGACTTAAAAAACACCGGGGAGCTGTTTTTT. This translates into CASSLSPDLKNTGELFF. Full variable domain (rest looked up from reference TRBV7-3 and TRBJ2-2): GAGVSQTPSNKVTEKGKYVELRCDPISGHTALYWYRQSLGQGPEFLIYFQGTGAADDSGLPNDRFFAVRPEGSVSTLKIQRTERGDSAVYLCASSLSPDLKNTGELFFGEGSRLTVL.

This clone is a singleton in its sample. V and J are TRBV28 and TRBJ2-5; D could derive from TRBD1 or TRBD2 (5 bases each). The V and J ends lost 3 bases and 0 bases respectively, with 14 bases between them. This CDR3 is 16 amino acids long. CDR1 and CDR2 (germline): MDHEN, SYDVKM. In DNA form, the CDR3 reads TGTGCCAGCAGTTTGCCGGGGCGGCCGGACCAAGAGACCCAGTACTTC. Residues: CASSLPGRPDQETQYF.

The V and J genes are TRBV5-1 and TRBJ2-2; D is ambiguous. V was pared by 6 bases and J by 2 bases, with 8 bases between. The CDR3 totals 13 residues. Germline assignment: CDR1 SGHRS and CDR2 YFSETQ. CDR3 sequence: CASNLGNTGELFF. The CDR3 bases are TGCGCCAGCAACTTAGGAAACACCGGGGAGCTGTTTTTT.

This clone was detected once. This chain links TRBV29-1 with TRBJ2-4, with 7 bases matching TRBD1. Per the germline V gene, CDR1 is SQVTM and CDR2 is ANQGSEA. This CDR3 spans 15 amino acids. The V and J ends lost 1 base and 6 bases, in that order; junction bases with no gene match: 9. CDR3 region: CSVEGPRQGRNIQYF. The CDR3 DNA reads TGCAGCGTTGAAGGCCCTCGACAGGGCCGAAACATTCAGTACTTC. Full variable domain (missing parts from reference TRBV29-1 and TRBJ2-4): SAVISQKPSRDICQRGTSLTIQCQVDSQVTMMFWYRQQPGQSLTLIATANQGSEATYESGFVIDKFPISRPNLTFSTLTVSNMSPEDSSIYLCSVEGPRQGRNIQYFGAGTRLSVL.

V is TRBV28 and J is TRBJ2-7; D is ambiguous. Germline CDR1 MDHEN, CDR2 SYDVKM. The CDR3 runs to 12 residues. Trimming took 5 bases from V and 2 from J, leaving 7 bases between them. CDR3: CASSGRAYEQYF. The CDR3, as DNA: TGTGCCAGCAGTGGTCGGGCCTACGAGCAGTACTTC.

This clone occurred once. The chain links TRBV7-9 to TRBJ2-4; 9 nucleotides line up with TRBD1. The ends lost 5 bases at V and 4 bases at J; junction bases unmatched: 9. The CDR3 covers 16 residues. Per the germline V gene, CDR1 is SEHNR and CDR2 is FQNEAQ (reference sequence). CDR3 sequence reads: CASSPDRGGLKNIQYF. CDR3 DNA: TGTGCCAGCAGCCCCGACAGGGGGGGATTGAAAAACATTCAGTACTTC.

This clone was found once. This chain uses TRBV14 with TRBJ2-2, with unresolved D. The CDR3 sequence is 16 residues long. The V end lost 1 base, the J end lost 8 bases, and 17 bases lay between the germline ends. Germline V gives CDR1 SGHDN, CDR2 FVKESK. Here the CDR3 reads CASSQVLGPVTGELFF. The CDR3 DNA reads TGTGCCAGCAGCCAAGTACTCGGGCCAGTCACGGGGGAGCTGTTTTTT.

The rearrangement links TRBV15 to TRBJ2-7; D is unresolved. The CDR3 is 18 residues long. CDR1 LNHNV and CDR2 YYDKDF come from the germline V gene (reference sequence). Trimming left V 1 base short and J 2 bases short, with 21 bases between. The CDR3, as DNA: TGTGCCACCAGCAGAGTAGGGCTCGGACGGACGGACGCCTACGAGCAGTACTTC. Protein sequence: CATSRVGLGRTDAYEQYF.

This clone has just a few counts. Other DNA sequences from this sample encode an identical CDR3 as well. CDR3 amino acids: CASSLGMNTEAFF. Written as DNA, the CDR3 is TGTGCCAGCAGTCTCGGGATGAACACTGAAGCTTTCTTT. The chain links TRBV27 to TRBJ1-1, with no clear D. Germline-derived CDR1 and CDR2 are MNHEY and SMNVEV (reference sequence). The length of the CDR3 is 13 residues. Trimming stripped 5 bases from V and 0 bases from J, with 7 bases between.

This clone was counted once. The chain combines TRBV7-2 with TRBJ2-7; D gene unclear. V was clipped by 4 bases and J by 2 bases, with 9 bases between them. The CDR3 length is 13 residues. Germline-derived CDR1 and CDR2 are SGHTA and FQGNSA. The CDR3 coding sequence is TGTGCCAGCAGCTCGCGGACGACCTACGAGCAGTACTTC. Amino acids: CASSSRTTYEQYF. Full variable domain (rest looked up from reference TRBV7-2 and TRBJ2-7): GAGVSQSPSNKVTEKGKDVELRCDPISGHTALYWYRQSLGQGLEFLIYFQGNSAPDKSGLPSDRFSAERTGGSVSTLTIQRTQQEDSAVYLCASSSRTTYEQYFGPGTRLTVT.

Concerning this clone: The sample carries other DNA sequences with the same CDR3. This rearrangement joins TRBV5-1 to TRBJ2-2; D might be TRBD1 (6 bases). Germline V gene lookup returns CDR1 SGHRS and CDR2 YFSETQ. The CDR3 extends over 14 amino acids. The V end was cut by 4 bases, the J end by 2 bases, with 9 bases between. The CDR3 DNA sequence: TGCGCCAGCAGCCAACAGGGCAACACCGGGGAGCTGTTTTTT. Protein: CASSQQGNTGELFF.

In this sample, this clone turned up once. The CDR3: CASSAQSGTAATNEKLFF. The DNA for the CDR3 is TGTGCCAGCAGTGCCCAATCCGGGACAGCAGCAACTAATGAAAAACTGTTTTTT. The chain links TRBV2 to TRBJ1-4; TRBD1 aligns across 7 bases. Germline CDR1 is SNHLY and CDR2 is FYNNEI. The CDR3 length is 18 residues. J gave up 0 bases and V 4 bases, and 11 bases lay outside the gene matches.

The chain employs TRBV7-9 and TRBJ1-3; TRBD1 matches 7 bases. Looked up from germline, CDR1 is SEHNR and CDR2 is FQNEAQ (reference sequence). Trimming took 2 bases from V and 0 from J; bases not matched to a gene: 7. This CDR3 is built from 17 residues. CDR3 nucleotide sequence: TGTGCCAGCAGCTTACCGACAGGGACCCACTCTGGAAACACCATATATTTT. It encodes CASSLPTGTHSGNTIYF.

The J gene is TRBJ2-1, the V gene TRBV9; D is unresolved. Per the germline V gene, CDR1 is SGDLS and CDR2 is YYNGEE. This CDR3 is built from 14 residues. V was pared by 0 bases and J by 4 bases, with 8 bases between. In DNA, the CDR3 is TGTGCCAGCAGCGTAGGTTCACTTTACAATGAGCAGTTCTTC. As protein: CASSVGSLYNEQFF. The full variable domain, rest sourced from reference TRBV9 and TRBJ2-1, is DSGVTQTPKHLITATGQRVTLRCSPRSGDLSVYWYQQSLDQGLQFLIQYYNGEERAKGNILERFSAQQFPDLHSELNLSSLELGDSALYFCASSVGSLYNEQFFGPGTRLTVL.

This chain connects TRBV10-3 to TRBJ2-1; D may be TRBD1 or TRBD2 (5 bases each). The CDR3 covers 16 residues. Deletions cut 4 bases from V and 0 bases from J, with 13 bases between. Germline CDR1 ENHRY, CDR2 SYGVKD. The CDR3 protein is CAISVSSGSSYNEQFF. For the CDR3, the DNA is TGTGCCATCAGTGTATCATCAGGGAGCTCCTACAATGAGCAGTTCTTC.

The rearrangement uses TRBV19 and TRBJ1-2, with a possible D match to TRBD1 (5 bases). This CDR3 comprises 14 residues. The V end lost 3 bases, the J end lost 1 base, and 9 bases lay between the germline ends. Germline loops: CDR1 LNHDA, CDR2 SQIVND (reference sequence). CDR3: CASSIGTFNYGYTF. The CDR3 bases are TGTGCCAGTAGTATTGGGACCTTTAACTATGGCTACACCTTC.

The count of this clone is one. The gene calls are TRBV5-1 and TRBJ2-7; 11 positions agree with TRBD2. Germline assignment: CDR1 SGHRS and CDR2 YFSETQ. V gave up 4 bases and J gave up 2 bases; unmatched junction bases: 8. CDR3 length: 16 residues. CDR3 sequence (DNA): TGCGCCAGCAGCCCCCGTAGCGGGAGGGGAACCTACGAGCAGTACTTC. Its translation: CASSPRSGRGTYEQYF.

This chain joins TRBV30 and TRBJ2-2; a possible D gene is TRBD1 (5 bases). The length of the CDR3 is 13 residues. The germline CDR1 and CDR2 sequences are GTSNPN and SVGIG (reference sequence). Trimming stripped 3 bases from V and 6 bases from J, with 11 bases between. The CDR3 sequence is CAWSLVGAGELFF. The CDR3 coding sequence is TGTGCCTGGAGCCTAGTAGGGGCCGGGGAGCTGTTTTTT.

For this clone: Distinct nucleotide sequences in the sample also encode this CDR3. This chain links TRBV18 with TRBJ1-5; 8 positions agree with TRBD1. The CDR3 loop spans 14 amino acids. Germline lookup yields CDR1 KGHSH and CDR2 LQKENI. Trimming at V came to 3 bases and at J to 5 bases, leaving 3 bases not matched to a gene. In DNA, the CDR3 is TGTGCCAGCTCACCCACAGGGGGAGATCAGCCCCAGCATTTT. Protein: CASSPTGGDQPQHF.